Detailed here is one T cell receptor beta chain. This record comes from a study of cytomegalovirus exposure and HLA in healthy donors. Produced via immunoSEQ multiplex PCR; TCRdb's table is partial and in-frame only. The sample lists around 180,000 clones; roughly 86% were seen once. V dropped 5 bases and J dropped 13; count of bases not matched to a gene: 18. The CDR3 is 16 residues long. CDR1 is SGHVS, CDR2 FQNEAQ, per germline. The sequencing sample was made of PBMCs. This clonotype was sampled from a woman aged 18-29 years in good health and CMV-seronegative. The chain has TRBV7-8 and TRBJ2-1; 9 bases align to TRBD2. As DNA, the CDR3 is TGTGCCAGCAGCCCCCCCTCGGGACTAGCAGGGACCCGCCAGTTCTTC. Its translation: CASSPPSGLAGTRQFF.